This TCR beta chain emerged from a study of blood T cell repertoires in COVID-19. Whole-study context: Sites across the United States, Italy and Spain contributed samples from acute and convalescent COVID-19. Sources were T cells, B-cell-depleted T cells, or PBMCs; the material itself was cDNA or gDNA.

The protocol was immunoSEQ multiplex PCR, while the TCRdb copy is restricted to in-frame clones and leaves out a portion. The sample consists of around 250,000 clones, approximately 91% of them appearing once. Across roughly 25 US areas, participants ranged in age from about 18 to 89 years. The CDR3 has 12 residues. Germline-derived CDR1 and CDR2 are SNHLY and FYNNEI. V shed 7 bases and J 5 bases; nucleotides not matched to a gene: 4. The source is a human donor in a cohort exposed to, infected with or recovered from COVID-19 (not recorded which). The donor label of this sample is uncertain. The V gene is TRBV2, the J gene TRBJ2-7, with TRBD1 identical over 8 bases. The sample consisted of PBMCs or T cells enriched from blood (not recorded which). The CDR3 DNA is TGTGCCAGCACCCGGGACAGGAACGAGCAGTACTTC. This codes for CASTRDRNEQYF. The whole variable domain, remainder taken from reference TRBV2 and TRBJ2-7, is EPEVTQTPSHQVTQMGQEVILRCVPISNHLYFYWYRQILGQKVEFLVSFYNNEISEKSEIFDDQFSVERPDGSNFTLKIRSTKLEDSAMYFCASTRDRNEQYFGPGTRLTVT.